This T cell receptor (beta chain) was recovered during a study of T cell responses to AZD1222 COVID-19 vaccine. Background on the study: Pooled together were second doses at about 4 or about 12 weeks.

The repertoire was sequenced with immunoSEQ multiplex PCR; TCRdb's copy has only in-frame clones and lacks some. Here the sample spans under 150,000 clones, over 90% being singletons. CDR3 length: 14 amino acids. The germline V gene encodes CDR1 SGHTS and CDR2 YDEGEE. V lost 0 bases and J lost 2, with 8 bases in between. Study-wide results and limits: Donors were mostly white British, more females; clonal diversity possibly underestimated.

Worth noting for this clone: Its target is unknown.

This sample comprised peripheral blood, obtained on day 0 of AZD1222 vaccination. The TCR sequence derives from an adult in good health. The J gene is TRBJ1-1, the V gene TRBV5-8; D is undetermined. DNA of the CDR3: TGTGCCAGCAGCTTGGTCAGCTTAAACACTGAAGCTTTCTTT. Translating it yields CASSLVSLNTEAFF.